These T cell receptor beta chains were read from a single sample in a study of shared clonotypes between healthy human individuals. Using immunoSEQ multiplex PCR, the repertoire was profiled, and TCRdb retains in-frame clones only, with some absent. The data hold roughly 2 million clones, with over 85% observed a single time. Material: naive CD4+ T cells sorted from blood. These receptors originate from a man aged 18 to 35 in good health. The CDR3 runs from the conserved cysteine through the conserved F or W. D genes are given only for firm matches. Some rows have no size entry. The others give once, few or many, or a class for an expanded clone.

TRBJ1-3	NA	TRBV7-9	NA	TGTGCCAGCAGTTATCCCGACAGCTACTCTGGAAACACCATATATTTT	CASSYPDSYSGNTIYF
TRBJ2-7	NA	TRBV6-6	TRBD1	TGTGCCAGCAGACCCGGGACAGCCGATTACGAGCAGTACTTC	CASRPGTADYEQYF
TRBJ1-2	once	TRBV5-1	NA	TGCGCCAGCAGCTTGGACCAGGGGCCCGTGGAGGGCTACACCTTC	CASSLDQGPVEGYTF
TRBJ1-1	NA	TRBV28	NA	TGTGCCAGCAGTTCTCGACAAGAAGCTTTCTTT	CASSSRQEAFF
TRBJ2-7	NA	TRBV5-1	TRBD2	TGCGCCAGCAGCTTGGTTGCGGGGGCCTACGAGCAGTACTTC	CASSLVAGAYEQYF
TRBJ1-1	NA	TRBV2	NA	TGTGCCAGCAGCGCGGGGGCGTCGAACACTGAAGCTTTCTTT	CASSAGASNTEAFF
TRBJ2-7	once	TRBV11-2	NA	TGTGCCAGCAGCCGTCTCGGAGAGCAGTACTTC	CASSRLGEQYF
TRBJ2-7	NA	TRBV5-4	NA	TGTGCCAGCACCCGAGGGTCTGGGGGAAGGGACGAGCAGTACTTC	CASTRGSGGRDEQYF
TRBJ1-1	NA	TRBV6-5	TRBD1	TGTGCCAGCAGCCGCGGGACAGGGGCCGGCAAAGCTTTCTTT	CASSRGTGAGKAFF
TRBJ2-5	NA	TRBV7-8	TRBD1	TGTGCCAGCAGCGACCGACAGGGGCGGGAGACCCAGTACTTC	CASSDRQGRETQYF
TRBJ1-3	NA	TRBV7-8	NA	TGTGCCAGCAGCTTAGGTCCCCCGGGAGCGGGAAACACCATATATTTT	CASSLGPPGAGNTIYF
TRBJ2-1	NA	TRBV7-2	NA	TGTGCCAGCAGCTTAGCTGCCCCCATGAATGAGCAGTTCTTC	CASSLAAPMNEQFF
TRBJ2-7	NA	TRBV25-1	NA	TGTGCCAGTTTTCGGGGCACCTACGAGCGGTACTTC	CASFRGTYERYF
TRBJ2-7	NA	TRBV30	NA	TGTGCCTGGGGTTCGGAAAGGACGGGGACCTACGAGCAGTACTTC	CAWGSERTGTYEQYF
TRBJ2-7	NA	TRBV28	TRBD2	TGTGCCAGCAGTCCTACTAGCGGGGGTACGAGGGAGCAGTACTTC	CASSPTSGGTREQYF
TRBJ2-5	NA	TRBV7-2	NA	TGTGCCAGCAGCTTAATAACCGGTCAAGAGACCCAGTACTTC	CASSLITGQETQYF
TRBJ1-1	NA	TRBV5-1	NA	TGCGCCAGCAGCAACCAGCTGAACACTGAAGCTTTCTTT	CASSNQLNTEAFF
TRBJ1-3	NA	TRBV25-1	NA	TGTGCCAGCAGTGAAATCTGGGGAAACACCATATATTTT	CASSEIWGNTIYF
TRBJ2-7	NA	TRBV9	NA	TGTGCCAGCAGCGTAGGGCCAGGATACGAGCAGTACTTC	CASSVGPGYEQYF
TRBJ2-7	NA	TRBV28	NA	TGTGCCAGCAGTTTTCGGGCCCACGAGCAGTACTTC	CASSFRAHEQYF
TRBJ2-5	NA	TRBV11-2	NA	TGTGCCAGCAGCCACCACCGGCTAACCGGCGAGACCCAGTACTTC	CASSHHRLTGETQYF
TRBJ2-1	NA	TRBV7-2	TRBD2	TGTGCCAGCAGCTTAGCGCCGGGGACTAGCGGGACTGAGCAGTTCTTC	CASSLAPGTSGTEQFF
TRBJ2-2	NA	TRBV6-6	NA	TGTGCCAGCAGGAAGGGGGACGTTGCCGGGGAGCTGTTTTTT	CASRKGDVAGELFF
TRBJ2-3	NA	TRBV6-9	NA	TGTGCCAGCAGTTATTCGGGTACACCCCACCGGGGTCGCGCGAGGTGTGTTCGCACAGATACGCAGTATTTT	CASSYSGTPHRGRARCVRTDTQYF
TRBJ2-4	NA	TRBV7-2	TRBD2	TGTGCCAGCAGCCCGGGACTAGCGGGAGTTCGGAACATTCAGTACTTC	CASSPGLAGVRNIQYF
TRBJ1-5	NA	TRBV30	NA	TGTGCCTCGGGGGGAGGGGAGGGACAGCCCCAGCATTTT	CASGGGEGQPQHF
TRBJ2-1	NA	TRBV6-1	NA	TGTGCCAGCAGTGATCAGGGACCAGGTGAGCAGTTCTTC	CASSDQGPGEQFF
TRBJ2-5	NA	TRBV18	NA	TGTGCCAGCTCACCCCGGGGAAACCAAGAGACCCAGTACTTC	CASSPRGNQETQYF
TRBJ1-1	NA	TRBV4-1	NA	TGCGCCAGCAGCCAATGGACTGTAAACACTGAAGCTTTCTTT	CASSQWTVNTEAFF
TRBJ1-1	NA	TRBV5-6	NA	TGTGCCAGCAGCTTGGGTACAGTTATGAACACTGAAGCTTTCTTT	CASSLGTVMNTEAFF
TRBJ1-6	NA	TRBV5-1	TRBD1	TGCGCCAGCAGCTCCGGGACAGGGGATAGTTCACCCCTCCACTTT	CASSSGTGDSSPLHF
TRBJ2-2	NA	TRBV6-5	NA	TGTGCCAGCAATAGGCGGCTGAACACCGGGGAGCTGTTTTTT	CASNRRLNTGELFF
TRBJ1-2	NA	TRBV30	NA	TGTGCCTGGTATTCCGGGGACTATGGCTACACCTTC	CAWYSGDYGYTF
TRBJ1-3	NA	TRBV7-2	NA	TGTGCCAGCAGCGACCAAATCACGAGCTCTGGAAACACCATATATTTT	CASSDQITSSGNTIYF
TRBJ1-5	once	TRBV7-9	TRBD1	TGTGCCAGCAGCGCGGGACAGGGGAATATGGGGAATCAGCCCCAGCATTTT	CASSAGQGNMGNQPQHF
TRBJ1-6	NA	TRBV11-2	NA	TGTGCCAGCAGCTGGACCGACGACTATAATTCACCCCTCCACTTT	CASSWTDDYNSPLHF
TRBJ2-5	NA	TRBV30	TRBD2	TGTGCCTGGACCGGGAGGGAGACCCAGTACTTC	CAWTGRETQYF
TRBJ1-1	NA	TRBV29-1	TRBD1	TGCAGCGTTGAGCGACAGGGTATGTCTGAAGCTTTCTTT	CSVERQGMSEAFF
TRBJ1-4	NA	TRBV5-5	NA	TGTGCCAGCAGCTTGGGACAGCGAGACAATGAAAAACTGTTTTTT	CASSLGQRDNEKLFF
TRBJ2-7	NA	TRBV6-5	TRBD1	TGTGCCAGCCACAGGGGCTCCTACGAGCAGTACTTC	CASHRGSYEQYF
TRBJ2-7	NA	TRBV2	TRBD1	TGTGCCAGCAATTACCGGACAGGGGGTACCTACGAGCAGTACTTC	CASNYRTGGTYEQYF
TRBJ1-1	few	TRBV27	NA	TGTGCCAGCAGTTCAGGGAGAGGTACTGAAGCTTTCTTT	CASSSGRGTEAFF
TRBJ1-5	NA	TRBV10-3	NA	TGTGCCATCAGCCCCGGACGGAGCAATCAGCCCCAGCATTTT	CAISPGRSNQPQHF